A selection of T cell receptor beta chains follows, all from one sample in a study of cytotoxic CD8 clonotypes in ibrutinib-treated CLL. Only in-frame clones appear in the TCRdb table, and some are missing; sequencing was by immunoSEQ multiplex PCR. The sample includes more than 12,000 clones, around half of them seen just once. Specimen: PBMCs, collected at a roughly 24-month disease-progression time point, from a patient treated with ibrutinib. Every receptor here comes from a human donor with chronic lymphocytic leukemia. Each CDR3 is given with its conserved first and last residue. The D gene is left open where the match is weak. Clone size is shown for a subset of rows, as once, few, many or a class of expanded clone.

CASTWERSTGYTF TGTGCCAGCACCTGGGAGAGATCCACTGGCTACACCTTC NA TRBV5-4 NA TRBJ1-2
CASGLAMSARSTEAFF TGTGCTAGTGGTTTGGCCATGTCAGCTCGGAGCACTGAAGCTTTCTTT NA TRBV12-5 NA TRBJ1-1
CASRRGAGTEAFF TGCGCCAGCAGGAGGGGCGCGGGCACTGAAGCTTTCTTT once TRBV5-1 NA TRBJ1-1
CASSERAGGAWGYTF TGTGCCAGCAGTGAAAGGGCAGGGGGCGCGTGGGGCTACACCTTC NA TRBV2 TRBD1 TRBJ1-2
CASSLSGLGYGYTF TGTGCCAGCAGTTTATCGGGATTGGGCTATGGCTACACCTTC NA TRBV27 NA TRBJ1-2
CASSVGAEAFF TGTGCCAGCAGCGTTGGGGCGGAGGCTTTCTTT NA TRBV7-9 NA TRBJ1-1
CAWSRERSTEAFF TGTGCCTGGAGCCGGGAAAGGAGCACTGAAGCTTTCTTT NA TRBV30 NA TRBJ1-1
CASSFRQGNEYGYTF TGTGCCAGCAGTTTTAGACAGGGGAATGAGTATGGCTACACCTTC NA TRBV27 TRBD1 TRBJ1-2
CASLDTMNTEAFF TGTGCCAGCCTGGACACGATGAACACTGAAGCTTTCTTT many TRBV27 NA TRBJ1-1
CATKSRTGTGAYEQYF TGTGCCACCAAGAGCCGGACCGGGACAGGGGCCTACGAGCAGTACTTC many TRBV10-3 TRBD1 TRBJ2-7
CASSLSNTEAFF TGTGCCAGCAGCTTGTCCAACACTGAAGCTTTCTTT NA TRBV5-5 NA TRBJ1-1
CASSEPGQGNHEQYF TGTGCCAGCAGCGAACCGGGACAGGGTAACCACGAGCAGTACTTC NA TRBV7-9 TRBD1 TRBJ2-7
CASSKGQGIYGYTF TGTGCCAGCAGTAAGGGACAGGGAATCTATGGCTACACCTTC once TRBV27 TRBD1 TRBJ1-2
CASSLHSYGYTF TGTGCCAGCAGCCTTCACTCATATGGCTACACCTTC few TRBV11-2 NA TRBJ1-2
CASSPGTVVGDSPLHF TGTGCCAGCAGCCCCGGGACAGTAGTAGGGGATTCACCCCTCCACTTT NA TRBV4-2 TRBD1 TRBJ1-6
CASSPDRRGNEAFF TGTGCCAGCAGTCCCGACCGTCGGGGAAATGAAGCTTTCTTT few TRBV27 NA TRBJ1-1
CAWSVRGSQPQHF TGTGCCTGGAGTGTCAGGGGTAGTCAGCCCCAGCATTTT NA TRBV30 NA TRBJ1-5
CASSVVKGTGANGYTF TGTGCCAGCAGCGTAGTGAAGGGGACAGGGGCAAATGGCTACACCTTC NA TRBV9 TRBD1 TRBJ1-2
CSAQGGDLYEQYF TGCAGCGCCCAAGGGGGGGACTTGTACGAGCAGTACTTC NA TRBV29-1 NA TRBJ2-7
CASRGDRVEQYF TGTGCCAGCAGGGGGGACAGGGTCGAGCAGTACTTC NA TRBV11-2 TRBD1 TRBJ2-7
CASGTANTGELFF TGTGCCAGCGGGACGGCGAACACCGGGGAGCTGTTTTTT few TRBV27 NA TRBJ2-2
CASSFSQGGTNEKLFF TGCGCCAGCAGCTTCTCACAGGGAGGAACTAATGAAAAACTGTTTTTT NA TRBV5-1 NA TRBJ1-4
CASSLGNSGSDTQYF TGTGCCAGCAGCTTAGGGAATAGCGGCTCAGATACGCAGTATTTT NA TRBV7-9 NA TRBJ2-3
CASRQGPSYGYTF TGTGCCAGCCGGCAGGGACCCAGCTATGGCTACACCTTC NA TRBV19 NA TRBJ1-2
CSVAGRDGLYGYTF TGCAGCGTCGCCGGCCGGGACGGACTATATGGCTACACCTTC NA TRBV29-1 NA TRBJ1-2
CASSYSSSGVSEQFF TGTGCCAGCAGTTACTCGTCTAGCGGGGTGTCTGAGCAGTTCTTC NA TRBV6-6 TRBD2 TRBJ2-1
CASNRIPDRGGEQYF TGTGCCAGCAATCGAATCCCTGACAGGGGGGGCGAGCAGTACTTC NA TRBV6-5 TRBD1 TRBJ2-7
CSVASREAFF TGCAGTGTAGCCAGCCGAGAAGCTTTCTTT NA TRBV20-1 NA TRBJ1-1
CASRGLAGLQETQYF TGTGCCAGCAGGGGACTAGCGGGGCTCCAAGAGACCCAGTACTTC NA TRBV7-9 TRBD2 TRBJ2-5
CASSLLTGLANYGYTF TGTGCCAGCAGCCTCTTGACAGGCCTCGCTAACTATGGCTACACCTTC few TRBV25-1 NA TRBJ1-2
CASSLFVSGVETQYF TGTGCCAGCAGTTTATTCGTATCGGGTGTGGAGACCCAGTACTTC NA TRBV27 NA TRBJ2-5
CASSFRDTMLFF TGTGCCAGCAGCTTTAGGGACACGATGCTGTTTTTT few TRBV11-2 NA TRBJ1-4
CASSLEIGSNEKLFF TGCGCCAGCAGCCTCGAGATTGGGAGTAATGAAAAACTGTTTTTT NA TRBV4-1 NA TRBJ1-4
CASSKDGTASNTGELFF TGTGCCAGCAGCAAGGATGGAACAGCGTCGAACACCGGGGAGCTGTTTTTT once TRBV5-4 NA TRBJ2-2
CASSTQGYGTEAFF TGTGCCAGTAGTACACAGGGTTATGGCACTGAAGCTTTCTTT NA TRBV19 NA TRBJ1-1
CASRKDEWDTQYF TGCGCCAGCAGAAAGGACGAGTGGGATACGCAGTATTTT few TRBV10-1 NA TRBJ2-3